These 29 T cell receptor beta chains came from one sample sequenced in a study of Ad26.COV2.S vaccination and SARS-CoV-2 variants. Treatment meaning: about 20 received Ad26.COV2.S at low or high dose, single or two shots; five or six received placebo; per-sample allocation not given. Collection of samples fell on day 63 after the first vaccine or placebo injection. The repertoire was sequenced with immunoSEQ multiplex PCR; TCRdb's copy has only in-frame clones and lacks some. The sample includes about 480,000 clones, around nine tenths of them seen just once. The input for sequencing was peripheral blood, taken in a trial of Ad26.COV2.S vaccine versus placebo. The receptors here all came from a person between 18 and 65 years old who received the Ad26.COV2.S COVID-19 vaccine or a placebo.

The chain is built from TRBV6-6 and TRBJ2-2, with 12 bases fitting TRBD1. The CDR3 is 18 residues long. With 5 bases clipped from V and 7 bases from J, the junction kept 14 bases outside the gene matches. CDR1 is MNHNY, CDR2 SVGAGI, per germline (reference sequence). The CDR3 DNA follows: TGTGCCAGCAGTCAAAACAAACCGGGACAGGGGGCCGGCGGGGAGCTGTTTTTT. Its protein is CASSQNKPGQGAGGELFF.

The V gene is TRBV7-2, the J gene TRBJ2-1, with 7 nucleotides matching TRBD2. Unmatched junction bases numbered 16, after V lost 3 bases and J lost 8 bases. The CDR3 is made up of 17 amino acids. Germline values: CDR1 SGHTA, CDR2 FQGNSA. The CDR3 region has the DNA TGTGCCAGCAGCTTTGGGGGTGTGGCGGGAGATAAGCATGAGCAGTTCTTC. The encoded protein is CASSFGGVAGDKHEQFF.

CDR3 sequence reads: CASSATGTSGPSYEQYF. Written as DNA, the CDR3 is TGTGCCAGCAGCGCGACCGGGACTAGCGGGCCCTCCTACGAGCAGTACTTC. The V call is TRBV9, the J call TRBJ2-7, with TRBD2 matching 12 bases. This CDR3 comprises 17 residues. Per germline, CDR1 SGDLS and CDR2 YYNGEE. The ends lost 3 bases at V and 0 bases at J; junction bases unmatched: 7.

The V call is TRBV19, the J call TRBJ1-1, with D uncertain. The CDR3 has 11 residues. Germline V CDR1 and CDR2: LNHDA, SQIVND (reference sequence). V lost 2 bases, J lost 6 bases, and 4 bases lay in between. DNA for the CDR3: TGTGCCAGTAGTATATATCCTGAAGCTTTCTTT. Protein sequence: CASSIYPEAFF.

The chain employs TRBV5-8 and TRBJ2-2; D is uncertain. The V gene's germline CDR1 is SGHTS and CDR2 YDEGEE. Trimming cost V 4 bases and J 3 bases, with 16 bases left between them. The CDR3 extends over 16 amino acids. Here the CDR3 reads CASSPLQGGDTGELFF. In DNA, the CDR3 is TGTGCCAGCAGCCCACTTCAAGGTGGGGACACCGGGGAGCTGTTTTTT.

The genes are TRBV3-1 (or the pseudogene TRBV3-2) and TRBJ2-3; D unresolved. The CDR3 consists of 16 residues. The ends were cut back, 4 bases at V and 2 bases at J, with 16 bases in the middle. CDR1 and CDR2 (germline): LGHDT, YNNKEL (reference sequence). This CDR3 reads CASSPRVWADTDTQYF. In DNA, the CDR3 is TGTGCCAGCAGCCCTCGGGTCTGGGCGGACACAGATACGCAGTATTTT.

This sequence joins TRBV6-2 or TRBV6-3 and TRBJ2-7; 9 bases line up with TRBD1. The V gene's germline CDR1 is MNHEY and CDR2 SVGEGT. The V gene end was trimmed by 6 bases and the J gene end by 1 base; junction bases not matched to a gene: 7. This CDR3 is 15 amino acids long. The DNA of the CDR3 is TGTGCCAGCAGCCGGACAGGGGCCTTTTCCTACGAGCAGTACTTC. Translated: CASSRTGAFSYEQYF.

V is TRBV25-1 and J is TRBJ1-4, with D uncertain. V gave up 7 bases and J gave up 14 bases, with 17 bases separating them. The CDR3 runs 12 residues. CDR1 and CDR2 from the germline V gene are MGHDK and SYGVNS. The CDR3 is CASTSDAFMLFF. The CDR3 coding sequence is TGTGCCAGCACCTCCGACGCGTTTATGCTGTTTTTT. The full variable domain, its missing parts supplied by reference TRBV25-1 and TRBJ1-4, is EADIYQTPRYLVIGTGKKITLECSQTMGHDKMYWYQQDPGMELHLIHYSYGVNSTEKGDLSSESTVSRIRTEHFPLTLESARPSHTSQYLCASTSDAFMLFFGSGTQLSVL.

This clone was detected a few times. The chain uses TRBV7-9 and TRBJ1-1; 9 bases are a match to TRBD1. CDR3 length equals 15 residues. CDR1 SEHNR and CDR2 FQNEAQ come from the germline V gene (reference sequence). With V trimmed by 7 bases and J by 5 bases, 11 bases remained unmatched. The CDR3 sequence is CASTQIGQGWTEAFF. CDR3 in DNA: TGTGCCAGCACCCAAATCGGACAGGGGTGGACTGAAGCTTTCTTT.

The rearrangement joins TRBV7-3 to TRBJ2-2; no definite D call. The V gene's germline CDR1 is SGHTA and CDR2 FQGTGA. Trimming removed 5 bases at V and 1 base at J, with 5 bases between. The CDR3 sequence is 13 residues long. The CDR3 protein is CASSRQNTGELFF. The CDR3 DNA reads as TGTGCCAGCAGCCGGCAGAACACCGGGGAGCTGTTTTTT.

The chain carries TRBV19 and TRBJ2-5; D remains ambiguous. CDR1 and CDR2 from the germline V gene are LNHDA and SQIVND (reference sequence). V lost 1 base and J 7 bases, leaving 19 bases between the germline ends. The CDR3 length is 16 residues. This CDR3 reads CASSIGTLGGLGTQYF. The CDR3 nucleotides read TGTGCCAGTAGTATAGGGACCTTGGGCGGCCTGGGGACCCAGTACTTC.

This chain uses TRBV25-1 with TRBJ2-1; 10 positions agree with TRBD2. V lost 4 bases and J lost 4; bases outside the gene matches: 7. The length of the CDR3 is 16 residues. Germline loops: CDR1 MGHDK, CDR2 SYGVNS. The CDR3 sequence is CASSVWTSGTYNEQFF. The CDR3 nucleotides are TGTGCCAGCAGTGTCTGGACTAGCGGAACTTACAATGAGCAGTTCTTC.

The rearrangement links TRBV11-2 to TRBJ2-7, with 10 bases identical to TRBD2. This CDR3 has 16 amino acids. With 1 base clipped from V and 7 bases from J, the junction kept 10 bases outside the gene matches. The germline V gene has CDR1 SGHAT and CDR2 FQNNGV. This chain's CDR3 is CASSLATSGFRVEQYF. Written as DNA, the CDR3 is TGTGCCAGCAGCTTAGCGACTAGCGGGTTCCGCGTGGAGCAGTACTTC.

The CDR3 region is CASSQGGGKLFF. In nucleotides, the CDR3 is TGTGCCTCTTCTCAAGGGGGAGGGAAACTGTTTTTT. The chain is built from TRBV5-5 and TRBJ1-4, with D possibly matching TRBD1 (6 bases). Trimming took off 10 bases at V and 11 bases at J, with 18 bases between the two ends. CDR1 SGHKS and CDR2 YYEKEE come from the germline V gene (reference sequence). CDR3 length: 12 amino acids.

The chain couples TRBV27 to TRBJ2-7, with 7 positions matching TRBD1. Per germline, CDR1 MNHEY and CDR2 SMNVEV (reference sequence). V shed 4 bases, J shed 0 bases, and the junction held 6 bases outside the gene matches. The CDR3 length is 15 residues. The CDR3 DNA reads TGTGCCAGCAGTTCAAGACAGGGTAGCTCCTACGAGCAGTACTTC. This gives the protein CASSSRQGSSYEQYF.

The V gene is TRBV3-1 (or the pseudogene TRBV3-2), the J gene TRBJ1-2, with a weak D call TRBD1 (6 bases). The CDR3 extends over 18 amino acids. CDR1 is LGHDT and CDR2 is YNNKEL in the germline V gene (reference sequence). Trimming removed 0 bases from V and 2 bases from J, with 19 bases in between. Written as DNA, the CDR3 is TGTGCCAGCAGCCAAGATTTACGGACAGCCTATAACAACTATGGCTACACCTTC. Translation: CASSQDLRTAYNNYGYTF.

J is TRBJ1-5 and V is TRBV27, with D possibly TRBD1 on 6 matching bases. Germline CDR1 MNHEY, CDR2 SMNVEV (reference sequence). The V gene lost 6 bases and the J gene lost 15 bases, with 18 bases spanning the gap. The CDR3 runs 12 residues. The CDR3 loop reads CASSPDRQVWHF. CDR3 bases: TGTGCCAGCAGCCCTGACAGACAGGTTTGGCATTTT.

This chain links TRBV7-2 with TRBJ1-1, with D possibly matching TRBD1 (5 bases). The germline gives CDR1 SGHTA, CDR2 FQGNSA. The CDR3 contains 15 residues. The V gene lost 5 bases and the J gene lost 9 bases, with 22 bases spanning the gap. For the CDR3, the DNA is TGTGCCAGCAGCCTCCCCAACAGGCCCCTGATCAAAGCTTTCTTT. Its translation: CASSLPNRPLIKAFF.

This clone has only one observation. V and J are TRBV30 and TRBJ1-2, with no clear D. This CDR3 contains 12 residues. The ends were cut back, 5 bases at V and 4 bases at J, with 11 bases in the middle. Germline V gene lookup returns CDR1 GTSNPN and CDR2 SVGIG (reference sequence). The CDR3 is CAWDRTGYGYTF. CDR3 bases: TGTGCCTGGGATAGGACGGGCTATGGCTACACCTTC.

The V and J genes are TRBV15 and TRBJ1-2, with D possibly matching TRBD1 (6 bases). CDR1 and CDR2 from the germline V gene are LNHNV and YYDKDF (reference sequence). CDR3 length equals 14 residues. V lost 5 bases, J lost 11 bases, and 21 bases lay in between. CDR3 DNA sequence: TGTGCCACCAGCCTCAGAGGGGGGGACACCCTTTACACCTTC. Translating gives CATSLRGGDTLYTF.

To note about this clone: Compared with germline, one end of the junction differs, possibly owing to a read error. CDR3 in amino acids: CASRYYREDSPLHF. CDR3 nucleotide sequence: TGTGCCAGCAGATACTACAGGGAGGATTCACCCCTCCACTTT. This chain joins TRBV6-6 and TRBJ1-6; D may be TRBD1 (6 bases). The CDR3 sequence is 14 residues long. The V gene's germline CDR1 is MNHNY and CDR2 SVGAGI (reference sequence).

This clone was seen just once. The rearrangement joins TRBV5-4 to TRBJ2-3; TRBD1 might be the D (5 bases). The ends were cut back, 1 base at V and 7 bases at J, with 10 bases in the middle. The CDR3 covers 13 residues. Per the germline V gene, CDR1 is SGHNT and CDR2 is YYREEE (reference sequence). DNA of the CDR3: TGTGCCAGCAGCTTGCGGACATTAAATACGCAGTATTTT. Residues: CASSLRTLNTQYF.

The chain is built from TRBV9 and TRBJ1-4; 9 nucleotides agree with TRBD1. Germline CDR1 is SGDLS and CDR2 is YYNGEE. CDR3 length equals 17 residues. J lost 7 bases, V lost 4 bases, and 14 bases had no gene match. The CDR3 coding sequence is TGTGCCAGCAGCCCTCGTCTTCCGGGACAGGGTGGTGAAAAACTGTTTTTT. The encoded protein is CASSPRLPGQGGEKLFF.

V gene TRBV5-1 combines with J gene TRBJ2-5; a weak D match, TRBD2 (5 bases). The germline CDR1 and CDR2 sequences are SGHRS and YFSETQ. The CDR3 runs 15 residues. Trimming stripped 0 bases from V and 3 bases from J, with 12 bases between. The CDR3 is CASSLGSRTEETQYF. CDR3 DNA sequence: TGCGCCAGCAGCTTGGGGAGTCGGACTGAAGAGACCCAGTACTTC.

The chain uses TRBV7-2 and TRBJ2-7, with D possibly called TRBD1 or TRBD2 (5 bases each). The length of the CDR3 is 13 residues. Between the trimmed V and J ends, which lost 3 bases and 6 bases, there was a span of 12 bases. Germline-derived CDR1 and CDR2 are SGHTA and FQGNSA. CDR3 region: CASSLASGTEQYF. Here the CDR3 DNA reads TGTGCCAGCAGCTTGGCTTCGGGGACCGAGCAGTACTTC.

This clone has only a few counts. The chain carries TRBV11-2 and TRBJ2-3, with D unresolved. The V end lost 0 bases, the J end lost 2 bases, and 6 bases lay between the germline ends. Looked up from germline, CDR1 is SGHAT and CDR2 is FQNNGV. The CDR3 covers 14 residues. CDR3 DNA sequence: TGTGCCAGCAGCTTAGACAGAATCACAGATACGCAGTATTTT. Translated: CASSLDRITDTQYF.

V and J are TRBV30 and TRBJ2-1, with 7 bases matching TRBD2. V was pared by 3 bases and J by 4 bases, with 6 bases of the junction left unmatched. The CDR3 loop spans 14 amino acids. Germline V lookup: CDR1 GTSNPN, CDR2 SVGIG (reference sequence). In DNA form, the CDR3 reads TGTGCCTGGAGGGCTGGCGGGGGTTACAATGAGCAGTTCTTC. It encodes CAWRAGGGYNEQFF.

This clone was observed once. V usage is TRBV5-1 and J usage is TRBJ1-2; 12 bases are shared with TRBD1. V trimming: 1 base; J trimming: 6 bases; junction bases outside the gene matches: 4. Germline lookup yields CDR1 SGHRS and CDR2 YFSETQ. The CDR3 covers 15 residues. The CDR3 loop reads CASSLRGQGADGYTF. CDR3 coding DNA: TGCGCCAGCAGCTTGAGGGGACAGGGGGCTGATGGCTACACCTTC.

This chain joins TRBV15 and TRBJ2-1; 7 nucleotides match TRBD2. The CDR3 loop spans 15 amino acids. With 6 bases clipped from V and 0 bases from J, the junction kept 5 bases outside the gene matches. The germline V gene has CDR1 LNHNV and CDR2 YYDKDF (reference sequence). This CDR3 is CATSQSGTSYNEQFF. CDR3 in DNA: TGTGCCACCAGTCAAAGCGGGACCTCCTACAATGAGCAGTTCTTC.